The TCR beta chain under discussion was sequenced for a study of beta chain features in type 1 diabetes. As every portion of the isolated RNA was reverse transcribed, the sequencing read expressed TCRB transcripts. TCRdb's table, derived via immunoSEQ multiplex PCR, lists solely in-frame clones and lacks some. The repertoire holds 250,000 or so clones, with 25% to 30% as singletons. V dropped 1 base and J dropped 5 bases, with 3 bases sitting between them. Looked up from germline, CDR1 is SGHDN and CDR2 is FVKESK. There are 11 residues in the CDR3. This clone occurred once. The source material was central memory CD4+ T cells from blood. The clonotype was recovered from a man younger than 40 in good health. The chain recombines TRBV14 with TRBJ2-7, with unresolved D. CDR3 sequence: CASSQVNEQYF. The CDR3 DNA follows: TGTGCCAGCAGCCAAGTCAACGAGCAGTACTTC.